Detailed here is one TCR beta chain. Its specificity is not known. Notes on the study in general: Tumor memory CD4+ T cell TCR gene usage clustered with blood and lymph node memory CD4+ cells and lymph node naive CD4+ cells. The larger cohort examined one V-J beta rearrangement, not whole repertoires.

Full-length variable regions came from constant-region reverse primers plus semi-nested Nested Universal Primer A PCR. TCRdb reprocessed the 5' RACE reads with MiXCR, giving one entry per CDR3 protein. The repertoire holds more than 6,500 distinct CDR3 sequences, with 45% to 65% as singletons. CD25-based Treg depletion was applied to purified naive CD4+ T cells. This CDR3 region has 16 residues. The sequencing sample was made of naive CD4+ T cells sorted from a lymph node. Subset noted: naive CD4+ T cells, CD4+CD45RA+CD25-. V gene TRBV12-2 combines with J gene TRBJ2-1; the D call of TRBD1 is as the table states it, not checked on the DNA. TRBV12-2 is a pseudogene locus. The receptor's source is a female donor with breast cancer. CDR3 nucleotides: TGTGCAAGTCGCTTAGCCCCTCGACAGTTCTACAATGAGCAGTTCTTC. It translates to CASRLAPRQFYNEQFF.